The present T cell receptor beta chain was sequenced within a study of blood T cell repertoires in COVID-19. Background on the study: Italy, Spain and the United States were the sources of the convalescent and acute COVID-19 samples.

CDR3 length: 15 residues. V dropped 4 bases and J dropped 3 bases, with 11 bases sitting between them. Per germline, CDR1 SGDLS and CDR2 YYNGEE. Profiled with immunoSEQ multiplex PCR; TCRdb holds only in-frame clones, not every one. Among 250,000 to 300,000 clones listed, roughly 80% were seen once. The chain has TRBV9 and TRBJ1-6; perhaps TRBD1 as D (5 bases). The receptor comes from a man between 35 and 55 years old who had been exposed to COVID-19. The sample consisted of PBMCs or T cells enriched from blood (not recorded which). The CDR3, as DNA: TGTGCCAGCAGCCCCGGGGGGGGCTATAATTCACCCCTCCACTTT. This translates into CASSPGGGYNSPLHF.